This TCR beta chain was captured by sequencing in a study of shared clonotypes between healthy human individuals. Study context: Samples came from two female and three male donors aged 18 to 49.

This clone was recorded once. CDR1 and CDR2 from the germline V gene are DFQATT and SNEGSKA (reference sequence). CDR3 length: 11 residues. Trimming stripped 0 bases from V and 10 bases from J, with 7 bases between. Tens of thousands of T cell genomes (approximately 0.2 ug DNA) went into each sorted-subset replicate. Using immunoSEQ multiplex PCR, the repertoire was profiled, and TCRdb retains in-frame clones only, with some absent. This sample carries 2.5 million or so clones, over 85% of them seen once, and the ten largest clones take around 0.15%. Sequencing was carried out using naive CD4+ T cells sorted from blood. Subset meaning: CD45RA+ positively selected. The chain has TRBV20-1 and TRBJ2-1; unclear D gene. The receptor's source is a man aged 18 to 29 in good health. The chain's CDR3 is CSARDWGEQFF. The CDR3 DNA follows: TGCAGTGCTAGAGACTGGGGAGAGCAGTTCTTC.